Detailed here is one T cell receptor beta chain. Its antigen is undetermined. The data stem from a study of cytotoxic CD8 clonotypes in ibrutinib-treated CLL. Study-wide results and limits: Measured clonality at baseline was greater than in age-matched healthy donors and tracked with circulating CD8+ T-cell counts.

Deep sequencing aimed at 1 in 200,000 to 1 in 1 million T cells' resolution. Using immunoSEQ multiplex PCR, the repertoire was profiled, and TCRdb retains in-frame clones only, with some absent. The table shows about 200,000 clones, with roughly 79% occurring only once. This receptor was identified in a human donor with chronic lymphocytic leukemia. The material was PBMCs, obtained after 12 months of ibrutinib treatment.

CDR3 nucleotide sequence: TGTGCCAGCAGCGGCCCTGGGTCCAATGAGCAGTTCTTC. Translation gives CASSGPGSNEQFF. This chain links TRBV7-3 with TRBJ2-1; no firm D call. The CDR3 extends over 13 amino acids. CDR1 and CDR2 (germline): SGHTA, FQGTGA. The V end was cut by 5 bases, the J end by 6 bases, with 11 bases between.